This TCR beta chain was recovered during a study of T cell repertoires in cytomegalovirus infection. General study points: CMV-specific TCR beta clonotypes restricted by HLA-C were the ones dominating the ex vivo response.

TCRdb fed the reads into MiXCR, producing one record per CDR3 protein. The table has roughly 250,000 distinct CDR3 sequences, approximately 13% seen once. In its sample, this clonotype was seen a few times. Antigen: not known. Trimming left V 2 bases short and J 6 bases short, with 8 bases between. CDR3 size: 14 residues. Sequenced material: PBMCs. The chain combines TRBV12-3 or TRBV12-4 with TRBJ1-6; D gene ambiguous. The TCR sequence derives from a human donor in good health (CMV status not recorded). Some clones in this sample may be carry-over from other donors' samples. Here the CDR3 DNA reads TGTGCCAGCAGTTTAACAGAGGGTAATTCACCCCTCCACTTT. It yields the protein CASSLTEGNSPLHF.